The clone carrying this T cell receptor beta chain was counted ten times or more. Its cognate antigen is unknown. TCRdb itself ran the 5' RACE reads through MiXCR, one entry per CDR3 protein. Altogether a few hundred thousand distinct CDR3 sequences are present, more than 25% being singletons, with the ten largest covering 6.1%. The source of the sample is a study of identical twins' blood T cells. General study points: Mainly, cloneset size products determined shared clonotypes, twins included.

The CDR3 is 13 residues long. Germline loops: CDR1 SGHRS, CDR2 YFSETQ. V was shortened by 4 bases and J by 1 base, with 8 bases between the two germline ends. The donors were healthy female monozygous twins, three pairs in total. Sequenced sample: PBMCs. This rearrangement joins TRBV5-1 to TRBJ1-1, with TRBD1 as a possible D gene (5 bases). The sequence was collected from a woman between 18 and 55 years old in good health. The CDR3 loop reads CASSGQQNTEAFF. The CDR3 bases are TGCGCCAGCAGCGGACAACAGAACACTGAAGCTTTCTTT.